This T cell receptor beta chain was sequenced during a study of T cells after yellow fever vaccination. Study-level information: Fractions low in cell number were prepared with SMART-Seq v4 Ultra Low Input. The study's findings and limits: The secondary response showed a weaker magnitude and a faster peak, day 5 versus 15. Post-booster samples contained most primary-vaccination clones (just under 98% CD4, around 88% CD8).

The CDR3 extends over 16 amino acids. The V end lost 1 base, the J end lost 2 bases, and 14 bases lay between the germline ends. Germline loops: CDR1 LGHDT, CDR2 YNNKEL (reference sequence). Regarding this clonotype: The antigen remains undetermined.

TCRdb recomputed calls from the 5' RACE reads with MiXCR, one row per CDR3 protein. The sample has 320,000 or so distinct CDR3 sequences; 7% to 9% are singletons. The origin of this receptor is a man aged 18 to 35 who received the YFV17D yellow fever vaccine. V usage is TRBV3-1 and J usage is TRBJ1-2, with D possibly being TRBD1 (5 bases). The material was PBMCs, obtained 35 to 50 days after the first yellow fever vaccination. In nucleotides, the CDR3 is TGTGCCAGCAGCCAAGCATGGGCTGGGGGGAACTATGGCTACACCTTC. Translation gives CASSQAWAGGNYGYTF.